This TCR beta chain was recovered during a study of shared clonotypes between healthy human individuals. Repertoires were generated with immunoSEQ multiplex PCR, while TCRdb's copy carries only in-frame clones and drops some. Of 150,000 to 200,000 clones in the sample, 80% to 95% were seen once. This clone has more than one count but fewer than ten. The CDR3 length is 12 residues. The ends were cut back, 4 bases at V and 6 bases at J, with 10 bases in the middle. CDR1 is PRHDT and CDR2 is FYEKMQ in the germline V gene (reference sequence). This clonotype originated in a woman in her twenties or thirties in good health. The V call is TRBV13, the J call TRBJ2-7, with D unclear. The sample was naive CD4+ T cells sorted from blood. Documented subset: CD45RA+ positively selected. DNA of the CDR3: TGTGCCAGCAGCTGGTCCGGGTTCGAGCAGTACTTC. It specifies CASSWSGFEQYF.